This TCR beta chain came from a study of cytomegalovirus exposure and HLA in healthy donors. This CDR3 comprises 13 residues. In germline, CDR1 is SGHNT, CDR2 YYREEE (reference sequence). V lost 3 bases and J 5 bases, leaving 11 bases between the germline ends. The study ran its PCR with 60 Vbeta and 13 Jbeta primers. The protocol was immunoSEQ multiplex PCR, while the TCRdb copy is restricted to in-frame clones and leaves out a portion. The data show about 34,000 clones, approximately 87% seen once. This sequence joins TRBV5-4 and TRBJ2-5, with D maybe TRBD2 (7 bases). Sequencing was done on a sample of PBMCs. This receptor was identified in a boy aged 5-17 years in good health and CMV-seronegative. The CDR3 DNA reads as TGTGCCAGCAGCTCACAGGGAGGGGAGACCCAGTACTTC. Translating it yields CASSSQGGETQYF. Complete variable domain (other parts from reference TRBV5-4 and TRBJ2-5): ETGVTQSPTHLIKTRGQQVTLRCSSQSGHNTVSWYQQALGQGPQFIFQYYREEENGRGNFPPRFSGLQFPNYSSELNVNALELDDSALYLCASSSQGGETQYFGPGTRLLVL.